The entry that follows covers one T cell receptor (beta chain) sequence. CDR1 is MNHEY and CDR2 is SVGEGT in the germline V gene. The length of the CDR3 is 14 residues. V lost 4 bases and J lost 5, with 12 bases in between. This sample is drawn from a study of control samples from healthy donors and cancer patients. Data came from immunoSEQ multiplex PCR; TCRdb stores just in-frame clones and leaves some out. Here the sample spans 100,000 to 150,000 clones, around 90% being singletons. This sequence was found in a man between 18 and 29 years old in good health. The specimen sequenced was blood. The gene calls are TRBV6-2 or TRBV6-3 and TRBJ1-5; tentatively, D is TRBD1 (5 bases). For the CDR3, the DNA is TGTGCCAGCAGTTCCAGGGTAGTGGATCAGCCCCAGCATTTT. Protein: CASSSRVVDQPQHF.